This is a list of T cell receptor beta chains from one sample in a study of T cells in Graves' hyperthyroidism and ophthalmopathy. Each CDR3 protein gets one entry after TCRdb re-called the multiplex PCR reads with MiXCR. The repertoire holds about 590,000 distinct CDR3 sequences, with approximately 15% as singletons. The specimen was blood. The origin of the receptors is a woman aged 18-29 years with Graves' ophthalmopathy. The CDR3 runs from the conserved cysteine through the conserved F or W. Fields, in order: J gene, V gene, clone size, D gene, CDR3 DNA, CDR3 protein. The D gene is left open where the match is weak. The listing skips clone size in some rows; elsewhere it reads once, few, many or a size class.

TRBJ1-1 | TRBV9 | many | . | TGTGCCAGCAGCGTAGATTGGGGAGGGAACACTGAAGCTTTCTTT | CASSVDWGGNTEAFF
TRBJ2-3 | TRBV28 | . | TRBD2 | TGTGCCAGCAGCTCACCAGCGGGACTAGCCACAGATACGCAGTATTTT | CASSSPAGLATDTQYF
TRBJ2-2 | TRBV24-1 | . | . | TGTGCCACCAGTGGGCTGAGTACCGGGGAGCTGTTTTTT | CATSGLSTGELFF
TRBJ1-5 | TRBV13 | many | . | TGTGCCAGCAGCTTTGGCCCCAGTGCTAGCCAGCCCCAGCATTTT | CASSFGPSASQPQHF
TRBJ1-5 | TRBV6-1 | many | TRBD1 | TGTGCCAGCCGGGACAGGGGCGAATATAGCAATCAGCCCCAGCATTTT | CASRDRGEYSNQPQHF
TRBJ2-5 | TRBV18 | many | TRBD1 | TGTGCCAGCTCGACAGGGGAAGAAACCCAGTACTTC | CASSTGEETQYF
TRBJ1-2 | TRBV7-8 | few | TRBD1 | TGTGCCAGCAGCCAAAGCCCGGGACAGCTTACCGATGGCTACACCTTC | CASSQSPGQLTDGYTF
TRBJ2-7 | TRBV20-1 | . | . | TGCAGTGCTATTCCGGGACTACAGGGCTACGAGCAGTACTTC | CSAIPGLQGYEQYF
TRBJ2-7 | TRBV20-1 | many | TRBD1 | TGCAGTGCTACCAACCGGGACAGCTCCTACGAGCAGTACTTC | CSATNRDSSYEQYF
TRBJ2-7 | TRBV5-8 | few | . | TGTGCCAGCATACAATCCAGTAGCTACGAGCAGTACTTC | CASIQSSSYEQYF
TRBJ2-2 | TRBV4-1 | . | . | TGCGCCATTAAAGGATTGTCCGGGGATCTGTTTTTT | CAIKGLSGDLFF
TRBJ1-2 | TRBV28 | many | . | TGTGCCAGCAGTTTGCCAGACAACTATGGCTACACCTTC | CASSLPDNYGYTF
TRBJ1-1 | TRBV5-1 | many | . | TGCGCCAGGACAGATTCGAACACTGAAGCTTTCTTT | CARTDSNTEAFF
TRBJ2-2 | TRBV12-3/TRBV12-4 | few | TRBD1 | TGTGCCAGCAGTTTGCATAATGCCGGGACAGGGTCTAATTTCTGGTTCACGAACACCGGGGAGCTGTTTTTT | CASSLHNAGTGSNFWFTNTGELFF
TRBJ1-1 | TRBV7-9 | many | TRBD1 | TGTGCCAGCAGCCTCCCCCGACAGGGGGACACTGAAGCTTTCTTT | CASSLPRQGDTEAFF
TRBJ2-3 | TRBV5-1 | many | TRBD1 | TGCGCCAGCAGATCGACAGGGGGCCTCGCAGATACGCAGTATTTT | CASRSTGGLADTQYF
TRBJ1-2 | TRBV30 | many | . | TGTGCCTGGAGTCCCCAGGGAGGCTATGGCTACACCTTC | CAWSPQGGYGYTF
TRBJ1-6 | TRBV28 | many | . | TGTGCCAGCAGTTTTGGCAGGGATGGCTCCTATAATTCACCCCTCCACTTT | CASSFGRDGSYNSPLHF
TRBJ1-2 | TRBV28 | many | TRBD1 | TGTGCCAGCAGTTCCGGAGACAGGGTCGCCTATGGCTACACCTTC | CASSSGDRVAYGYTF
TRBJ2-4 | TRBV12-3/TRBV12-4 | few | . | TGTGCCAGCAGTTTAACATCCTACGCGGACCAAAACATTCAGTACTTC | CASSLTSYADQNIQYF
TRBJ2-7 | TRBV27 | many | . | TGTGCCAGCAGTTTAGGAAGGACTTCAAACTACGAGCAGTACTTC | CASSLGRTSNYEQYF
TRBJ2-1 | TRBV7-3 | many | TRBD2 | TGTGCCAGCAGCCGAACTACGACTAGCGGGAGCTCCGATGAGCAGTTCTTC | CASSRTTTSGSSDEQFF
TRBJ1-4 | TRBV9 | . | . | TGTGCCAGCAGCGTAGAAAAAGGGCCTAATGAAAAACTGTTTTTT | CASSVEKGPNEKLFF
TRBJ2-2 | TRBV9 | many | TRBD2 | TGTGCCAGCAAAGCGGGAGGGCCTAGCACCGGGGAGCTGTTTTTT | CASKAGGPSTGELFF
TRBJ2-1 | TRBV11-3 | many | TRBD2 | TGTGCCAGCAGCCCCCGTTCTAGCGGGAGTCTCAATGAGCAGTTCTTC | CASSPRSSGSLNEQFF
TRBJ2-5 | TRBV6-4 | few | TRBD1 | TGTGCCAGCAGTAGGACAGGGGGAGCCCAGTACTTC | CASSRTGGAQYF
TRBJ2-1 | TRBV2 | once | TRBD2 | TGTGCCAGCAGTGGGACTAGCGCCGACAATGAGCAGTTCTTC | CASSGTSADNEQFF
TRBJ1-2 | TRBV24-1 | many | TRBD1 | TGTGCCACTTCGACAGGGAACCACTATGGCTACACCTTC | CATSTGNHYGYTF
TRBJ2-3 | TRBV27 | . | TRBD2 | TGTGCCAGCAGGAGGGGGACTAGCGGGGTAGTAGCAGATACGCAGTATTTT | CASRRGTSGVVADTQYF
TRBJ2-1 | TRBV7-3 | many | TRBD2 | TGTGCCACCCTCCACCCGGGACTAGCGACCTACAATGAGCAGTTCTTC | CATLHPGLATYNEQFF
TRBJ2-7 | TRBV5-6 | many | TRBD1 | TGTGCCAGCAGCCTCGGACAGGGCCGATTCTCCTACGAGCAGTACTTC | CASSLGQGRFSYEQYF
TRBJ2-6 | TRBV12-3/TRBV12-4 | many | TRBD1 | TGTGCCAGCAGCCAGACCTCGGACAGGGGGGCGTCTGGGGCCAACGTCCTGACTTTC | CASSQTSDRGASGANVLTF
TRBJ2-1 | TRBV3-1 | many | . | TGTGCCAGCAGCCAAGGCGGGGGCGGGAGTTACAATGAGCAGTTCTTC | CASSQGGGGSYNEQFF
TRBJ1-2 | TRBV29-1 | few | . | TGCAGCGTTGATAGTCAGGGGCTTATAGGTGGCTACACCTTC | CSVDSQGLIGGYTF
TRBJ2-1 | TRBV5-1 | few | TRBD2 | TGCGCCAGCGAAGGGGGGACTAGCGGGAGTCTCAATGAGCAGTTCTTC | CASEGGTSGSLNEQFF
TRBJ2-3 | TRBV19 | once | TRBD2 | TGTGCCAGTAGTATGTGGCTAGCGGGAACAGGGGATACGCAGTATTTT | CASSMWLAGTGDTQYF
TRBJ2-7 | TRBV3-1 | many | . | TGTGCCAGCAGCCCCCTGGCGCGGGACGGCGAGCAGTACTTC | CASSPLARDGEQYF
TRBJ1-1 | TRBV5-1 | many | . | TGCGCCAGCAGCTTGTTCAGGTCGGACACTGAAGCTTTCTTT | CASSLFRSDTEAFF
TRBJ2-1 | TRBV29-1 | many | . | TGCAGCACCCCTAAGTACTCCTACAATGAGCAGTTCTTC | CSTPKYSYNEQFF
TRBJ1-6 | TRBV20-1 | many | . | TGCAGTGCTCCAGAGGGACCAAGTGCACCCCTCCACTTT | CSAPEGPSAPLHF
TRBJ2-5 | TRBV20-1 | many | TRBD2 | TGCAGTGCTAGAGCAGAGGGACTAGCGGGAGTAGAGACCCAGTACTTC | CSARAEGLAGVETQYF
TRBJ2-5 | TRBV28 | many | . | TGTGCCAGCAGTTGGGATCTTAGACGGCAAGAGACCCAGTACTTC | CASSWDLRRQETQYF
TRBJ1-5 | TRBV20-1 | . | . | TGCAGTGCTAGAGAGAGGGGGGGGAGCCATCAGCCCCAGCATTTT | CSARERGGSHQPQHF
TRBJ2-5 | TRBV2 | many | TRBD1 | TGTGCCAGCAGTGGACAGGGTCGAGAGACCCAGTACTTC | CASSGQGRETQYF
TRBJ1-3 | TRBV12-3/TRBV12-4 | few | . | TGTGCCGTCCCTGATGGAGGGCGCTCTGGAAACACCATATATTTT | CAVPDGGRSGNTIYF
TRBJ2-3 | TRBV6-5 | many | TRBD2 | TGTGCCAGCAGTTACAAGGCGGGGGTTAGGGATACGCAGTATTTT | CASSYKAGVRDTQYF
TRBJ2-1 | TRBV5-1 | many | TRBD2 | TGCGCCAGCAGCTTGGGAAGCGGGAGGCCTGAGCAGTTCTTC | CASSLGSGRPEQFF
TRBJ2-7 | TRBV19 | . | TRBD1 | TGTGCCAGTAGCCCCCGGACAGGGGGACCCTACGAGCAGTACTTC | CASSPRTGGPYEQYF
TRBJ2-7 | TRBV9 | many | TRBD1 | TGTGCCAGCAGCGTAGGGACAGGGGAGCAGTACTTC | CASSVGTGEQYF
TRBJ2-1 | TRBV7-2 | few | . | TGTGCCAGCAGCTCTGCCGGCCGTGAGCAGTTCTTC | CASSSAGREQFF
TRBJ2-1 | TRBV19 | . | . | TGTGCCAGTCAAACCCCGGGCCTTAACAATGAGCAGTTCTTC | CASQTPGLNNEQFF